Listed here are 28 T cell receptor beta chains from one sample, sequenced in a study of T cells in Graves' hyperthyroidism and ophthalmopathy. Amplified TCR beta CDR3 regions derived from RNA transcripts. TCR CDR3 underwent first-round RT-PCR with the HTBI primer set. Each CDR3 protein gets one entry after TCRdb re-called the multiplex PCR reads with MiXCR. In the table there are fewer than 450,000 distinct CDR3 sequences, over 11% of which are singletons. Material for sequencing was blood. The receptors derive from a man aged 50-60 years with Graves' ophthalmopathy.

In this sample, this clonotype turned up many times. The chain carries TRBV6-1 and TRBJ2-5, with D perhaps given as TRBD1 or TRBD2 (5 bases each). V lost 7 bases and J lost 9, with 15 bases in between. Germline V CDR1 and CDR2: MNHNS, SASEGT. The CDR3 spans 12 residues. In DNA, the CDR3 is TGTGCCAGCAAGGATCCGGGGCGATCCCAGTACTTC. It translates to CASKDPGRSQYF.

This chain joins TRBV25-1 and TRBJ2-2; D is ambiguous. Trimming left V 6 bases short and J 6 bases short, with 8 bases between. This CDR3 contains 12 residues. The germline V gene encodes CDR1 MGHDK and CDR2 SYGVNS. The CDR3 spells CASRLLSGELFF. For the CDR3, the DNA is TGTGCCAGCAGACTGTTGTCCGGGGAGCTGTTTTTT.

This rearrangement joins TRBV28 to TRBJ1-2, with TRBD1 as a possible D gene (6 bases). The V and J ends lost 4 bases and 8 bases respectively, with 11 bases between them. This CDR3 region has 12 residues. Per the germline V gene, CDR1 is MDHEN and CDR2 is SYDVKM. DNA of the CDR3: TGTGCCAGCAGTTCGCAGGGGCAGGGCTACACCTTC. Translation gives CASSSQGQGYTF.

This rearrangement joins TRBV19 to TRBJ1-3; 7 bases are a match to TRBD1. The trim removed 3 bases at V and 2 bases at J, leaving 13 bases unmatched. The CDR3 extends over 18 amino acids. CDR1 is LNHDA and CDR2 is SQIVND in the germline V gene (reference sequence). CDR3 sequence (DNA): TGTGCCAGTAGTATCCCTACTGCGGACAGGTTGGCTGGAAACACCATATATTTT. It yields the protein CASSIPTADRLAGNTIYF. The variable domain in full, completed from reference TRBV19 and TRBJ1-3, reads DGGITQSPKYLFRKEGQNVTLSCEQNLNHDAMYWYRQDPGQGLRLIYYSQIVNDFQKGDIAEGYSVSREKKESFPLTVTSAQKNPTAFYLCASSIPTADRLAGNTIYFGEGSWLTVV.

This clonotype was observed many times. The CDR3 spells CAWSVPGFEQYF. Here the CDR3 DNA reads TGTGCCTGGAGTGTACCTGGTTTCGAGCAGTACTTC. The gene calls are TRBV30 and TRBJ2-7; D ambiguous. Trimming left V 0 bases short and J 6 bases short, with 9 bases between. Germline V gene sequence: CDR1 GTSNPN, CDR2 SVGIG (reference sequence). There are 12 residues in the CDR3.

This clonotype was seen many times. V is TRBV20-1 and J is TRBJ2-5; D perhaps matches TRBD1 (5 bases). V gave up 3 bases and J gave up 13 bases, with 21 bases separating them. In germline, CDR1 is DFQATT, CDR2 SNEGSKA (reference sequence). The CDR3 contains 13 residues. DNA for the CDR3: TGCAGTGCTAGGGTAGTGGTGGTCCAGGGCCTGTACTTC. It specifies CSARVVVVQGLYF.

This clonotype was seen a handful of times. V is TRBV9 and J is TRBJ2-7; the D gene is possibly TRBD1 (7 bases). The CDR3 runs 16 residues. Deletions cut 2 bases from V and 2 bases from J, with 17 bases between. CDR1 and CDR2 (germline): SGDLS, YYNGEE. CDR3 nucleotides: TGTGCCAGCAGCGTCAGGGGGGTAGCGGCCACCTACGAGCAGTACTTC. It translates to CASSVRGVAATYEQYF.

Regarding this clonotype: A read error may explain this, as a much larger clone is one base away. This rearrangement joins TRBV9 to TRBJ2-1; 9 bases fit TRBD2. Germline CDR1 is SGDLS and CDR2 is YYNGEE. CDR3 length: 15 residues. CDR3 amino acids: CDSSVDSGSYNEQFF. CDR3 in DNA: TGTGACAGCAGCGTAGATAGCGGGAGTTACAATGAGCAGTTCTTC.

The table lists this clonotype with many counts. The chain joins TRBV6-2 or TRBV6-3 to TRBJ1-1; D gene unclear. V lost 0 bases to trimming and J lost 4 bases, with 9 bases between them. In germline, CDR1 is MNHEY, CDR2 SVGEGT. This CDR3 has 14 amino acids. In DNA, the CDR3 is TGTGCCAGCAGTTACTCTCTGGCTGGCACTGAAGCTTTCTTT. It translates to CASSYSLAGTEAFF.

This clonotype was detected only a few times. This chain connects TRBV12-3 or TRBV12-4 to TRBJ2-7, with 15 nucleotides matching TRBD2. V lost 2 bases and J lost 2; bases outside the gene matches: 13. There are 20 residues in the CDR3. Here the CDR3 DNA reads TGTGCCAGCAGTTTACGGTCAGGGACTAGCGGGAGGTCTTACCCCTACGAGCAGTACTTC. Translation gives CASSLRSGTSGRSYPYEQYF.

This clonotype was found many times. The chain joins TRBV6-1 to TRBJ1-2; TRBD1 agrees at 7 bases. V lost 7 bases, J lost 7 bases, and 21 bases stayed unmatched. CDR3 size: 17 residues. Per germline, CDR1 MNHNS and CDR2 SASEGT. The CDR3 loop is CASTKNQGAGGPSGYTF. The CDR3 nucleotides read TGTGCCAGCACCAAAAATCAAGGCGCAGGGGGACCCAGTGGCTACACCTTC.

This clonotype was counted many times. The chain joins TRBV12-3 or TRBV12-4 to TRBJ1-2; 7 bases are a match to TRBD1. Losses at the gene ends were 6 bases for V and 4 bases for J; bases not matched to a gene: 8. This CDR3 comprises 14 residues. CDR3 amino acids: CASRDTGTVYGYTF. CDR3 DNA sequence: TGTGCCAGCAGGGATACCGGGACAGTCTATGGCTACACCTTC.

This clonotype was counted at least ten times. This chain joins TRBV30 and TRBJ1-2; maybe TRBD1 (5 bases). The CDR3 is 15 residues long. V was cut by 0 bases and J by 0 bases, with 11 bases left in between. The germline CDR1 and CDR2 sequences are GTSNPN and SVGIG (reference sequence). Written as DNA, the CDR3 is TGTGCCTGGAGTGTATGGGGGAACGCTAACTATGGCTACACCTTC. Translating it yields CAWSVWGNANYGYTF.

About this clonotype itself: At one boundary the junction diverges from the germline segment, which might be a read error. The CDR3 coding sequence is TGTGCCAGCAGCATAGACCCCTTAAGCAATCAGCCCCAGCATTTT. It translates to CASSIDPLSNQPQHF. The chain is built from TRBV11-2 and TRBJ1-5, with no clear D. Looked up from germline, CDR1 is SGHAT and CDR2 is FQNNGV. The CDR3 length is 15 residues.

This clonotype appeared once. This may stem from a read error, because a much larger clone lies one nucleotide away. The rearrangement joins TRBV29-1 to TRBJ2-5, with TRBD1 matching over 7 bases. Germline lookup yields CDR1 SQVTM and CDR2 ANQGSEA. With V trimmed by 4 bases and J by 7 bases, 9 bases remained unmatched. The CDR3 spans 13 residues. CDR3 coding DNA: TGCAGCGTTGGTGGCAGGGGGTTTGGGACCCAGTACTTC. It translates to CSVGGRGFGTQYF.

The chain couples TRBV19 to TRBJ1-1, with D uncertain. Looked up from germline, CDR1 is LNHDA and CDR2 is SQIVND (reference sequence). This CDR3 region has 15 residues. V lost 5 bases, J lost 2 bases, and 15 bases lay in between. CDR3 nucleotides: TGTGCCAGTAGTTTTAATTGGTGGAGAAACACTGAAGCTTTCTTT. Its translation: CASSFNWWRNTEAFF. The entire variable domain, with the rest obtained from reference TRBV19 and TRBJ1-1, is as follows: DGGITQSPKYLFRKEGQNVTLSCEQNLNHDAMYWYRQDPGQGLRLIYYSQIVNDFQKGDIAEGYSVSREKKESFPLTVTSAQKNPTAFYLCASSFNWWRNTEAFFGQGTRLTVV.

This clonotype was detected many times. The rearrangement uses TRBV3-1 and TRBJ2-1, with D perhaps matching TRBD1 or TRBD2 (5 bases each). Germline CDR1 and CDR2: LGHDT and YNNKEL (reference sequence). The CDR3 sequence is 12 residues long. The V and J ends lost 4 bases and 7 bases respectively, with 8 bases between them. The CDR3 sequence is CASSPGRNEQFF. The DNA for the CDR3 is TGTGCCAGCAGCCCGGGACGTAATGAGCAGTTCTTC.

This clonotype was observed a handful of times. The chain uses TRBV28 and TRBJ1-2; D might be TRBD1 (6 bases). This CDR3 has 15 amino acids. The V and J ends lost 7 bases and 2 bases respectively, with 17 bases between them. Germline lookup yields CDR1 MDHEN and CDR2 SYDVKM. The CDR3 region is CASNLAGGTNYGYTF. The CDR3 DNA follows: TGTGCCAGCAACCTCGCGGGGGGGACAAACTATGGCTACACCTTC.

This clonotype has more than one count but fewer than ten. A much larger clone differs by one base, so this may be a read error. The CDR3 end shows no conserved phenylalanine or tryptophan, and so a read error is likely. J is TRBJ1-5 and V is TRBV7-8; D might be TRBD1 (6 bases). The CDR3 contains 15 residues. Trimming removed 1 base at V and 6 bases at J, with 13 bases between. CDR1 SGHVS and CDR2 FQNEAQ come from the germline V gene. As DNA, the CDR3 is TGTGCCAGCAGCTTAGTACAGGGATTCGGTCAGCCCCAGCATCTT. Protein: CASSLVQGFGQPQHL.

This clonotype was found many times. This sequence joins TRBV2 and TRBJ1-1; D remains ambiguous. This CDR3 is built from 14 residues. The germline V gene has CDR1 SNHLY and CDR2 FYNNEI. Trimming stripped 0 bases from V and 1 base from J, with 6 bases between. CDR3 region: CASSEAHQNTEAFF. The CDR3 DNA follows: TGTGCCAGCAGTGAAGCACACCAGAACACTGAAGCTTTCTTT.

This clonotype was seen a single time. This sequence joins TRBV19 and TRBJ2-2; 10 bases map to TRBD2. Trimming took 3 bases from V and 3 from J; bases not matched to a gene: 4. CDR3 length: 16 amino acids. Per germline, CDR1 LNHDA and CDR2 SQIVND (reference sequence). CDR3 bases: TGTGCCAGTAGTATGAAACTAGCGGGGTACACCGGGGAGCTGTTTTTT. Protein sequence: CASSMKLAGYTGELFF.

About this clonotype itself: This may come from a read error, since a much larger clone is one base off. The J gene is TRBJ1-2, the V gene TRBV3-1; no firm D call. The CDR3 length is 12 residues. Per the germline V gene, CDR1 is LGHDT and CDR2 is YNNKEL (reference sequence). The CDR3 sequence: CASSHPGKGYPF. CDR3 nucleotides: TGTGCCAGCAGCCATCCCGGGAAGGGCTACCCCTTC.

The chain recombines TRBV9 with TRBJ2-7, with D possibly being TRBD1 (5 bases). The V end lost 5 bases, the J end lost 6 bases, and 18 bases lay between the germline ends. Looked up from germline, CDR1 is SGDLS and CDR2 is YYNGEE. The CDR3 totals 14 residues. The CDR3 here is CASREQVDVGEQYF. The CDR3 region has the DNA TGTGCCAGCAGAGAACAGGTCGATGTGGGCGAGCAGTACTTC. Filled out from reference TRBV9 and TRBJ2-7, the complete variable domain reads DSGVTQTPKHLITATGQRVTLRCSPRSGDLSVYWYQQSLDQGLQFLIQYYNGEERAKGNILERFSAQQFPDLHSELNLSSLELGDSALYFCASREQVDVGEQYFGPGTRLTVT.

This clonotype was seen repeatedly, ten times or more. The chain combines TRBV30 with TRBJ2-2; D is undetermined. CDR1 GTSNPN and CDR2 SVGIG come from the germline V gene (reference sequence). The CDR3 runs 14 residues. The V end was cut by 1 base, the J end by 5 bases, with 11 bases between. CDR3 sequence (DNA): TGTGCCTGGAGTGCAAATAGTGGGACCGGGGAGCTGTTTTTT. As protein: CAWSANSGTGELFF.

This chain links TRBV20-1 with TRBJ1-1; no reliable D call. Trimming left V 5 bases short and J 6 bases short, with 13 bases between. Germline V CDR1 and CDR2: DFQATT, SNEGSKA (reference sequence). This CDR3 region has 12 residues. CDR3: CSAGVPGSEAFF. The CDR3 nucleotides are TGCAGTGCTGGAGTCCCCGGGTCTGAAGCTTTCTTT.

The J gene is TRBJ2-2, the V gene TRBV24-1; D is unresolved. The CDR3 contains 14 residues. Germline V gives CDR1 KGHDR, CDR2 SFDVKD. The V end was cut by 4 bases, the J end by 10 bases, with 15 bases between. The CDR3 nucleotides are TGTGCCACCAGTGACCCGATTTTGGACGCGGAGCTGTTTTTT. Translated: CATSDPILDAELFF.

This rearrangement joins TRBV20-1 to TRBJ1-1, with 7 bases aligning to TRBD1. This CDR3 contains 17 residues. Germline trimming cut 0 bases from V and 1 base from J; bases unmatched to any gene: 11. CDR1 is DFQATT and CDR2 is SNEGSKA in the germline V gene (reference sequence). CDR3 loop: CSARDMNQGVSNTEAFF. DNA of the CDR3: TGCAGTGCTAGAGATATGAACCAGGGGGTCTCGAACACTGAAGCTTTCTTT.

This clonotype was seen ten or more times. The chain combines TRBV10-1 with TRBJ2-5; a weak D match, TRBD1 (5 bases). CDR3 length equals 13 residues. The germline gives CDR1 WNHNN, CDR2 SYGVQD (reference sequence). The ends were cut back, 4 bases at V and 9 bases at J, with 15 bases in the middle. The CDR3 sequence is CASSGTDSRAQYF. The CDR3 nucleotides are TGCGCCAGCAGTGGCACCGACAGTAGGGCCCAGTACTTC.